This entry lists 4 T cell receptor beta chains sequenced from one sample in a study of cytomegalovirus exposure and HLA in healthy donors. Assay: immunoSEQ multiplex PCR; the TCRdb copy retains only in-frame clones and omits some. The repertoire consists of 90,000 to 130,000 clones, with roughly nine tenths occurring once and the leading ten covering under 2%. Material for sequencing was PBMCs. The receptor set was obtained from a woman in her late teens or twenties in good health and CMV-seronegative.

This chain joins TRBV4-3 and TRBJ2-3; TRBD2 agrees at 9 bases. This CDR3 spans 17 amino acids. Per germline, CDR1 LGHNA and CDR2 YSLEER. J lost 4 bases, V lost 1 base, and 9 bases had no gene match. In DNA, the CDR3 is TGCGCCAGCAGCCAAGCTCCCCGGACTAGCGCCGCAGATACGCAGTATTTT. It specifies CASSQAPRTSAADTQYF.

Here the CDR3 reads CASSFGGDSTQYF. CDR3 nucleotides: TGTGCCAGCAGCTTCGGCGGGGACAGTACGCAGTATTTT. The chain is built from TRBV7-2 and TRBJ2-3; tentatively, D is TRBD1 (7 bases). This CDR3 region has 13 residues. Looked up from germline, CDR1 is SGHTA and CDR2 is FQGNSA. The ends were cut back, 3 bases at V and 8 bases at J, with 12 bases in the middle.

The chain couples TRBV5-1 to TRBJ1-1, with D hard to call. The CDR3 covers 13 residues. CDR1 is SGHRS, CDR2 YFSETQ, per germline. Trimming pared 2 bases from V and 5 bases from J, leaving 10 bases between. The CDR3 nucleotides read TGCGCCAGCAGCTTCACTGTAACGACTGAAGCTTTCTTT. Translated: CASSFTVTTEAFF.

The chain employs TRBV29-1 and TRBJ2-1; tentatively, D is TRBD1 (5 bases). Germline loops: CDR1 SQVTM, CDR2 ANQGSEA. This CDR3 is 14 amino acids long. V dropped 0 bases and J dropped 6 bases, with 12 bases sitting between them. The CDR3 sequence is CSVEDIWQGNEQFF. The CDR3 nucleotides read TGCAGCGTTGAAGATATTTGGCAGGGCAATGAGCAGTTCTTC.